The TCR beta chain described here comes from a study of shared clonotypes between healthy human individuals. Naive CD8 cells comprised CD45RO-negative, CCR7-positively selected cells, excluding terminally differentiated effector memory CD45RA+ cells. This CDR3 spans 15 amino acids. Germline CDR1 is SGHTA and CDR2 is FQGNSA. J lost 6 bases, V lost 5 bases, and 10 bases had no gene match. Sequenced by immunoSEQ multiplex PCR; TCRdb stores in-frame clones only, minus some. The sample lists some 2,100,000 clones, about 93% occurring once. Sequenced input: naive CD8+ T cells from PBMCs. The V and J genes are TRBV7-2 and TRBJ2-1; 7 bases are a match to TRBD2. The receptor's source is a man younger than 35 in good health. Some clones in this sample may be carry-over from other donors' samples. CDR3 bases: TGTGCCAGCAGCCAGCGGGACTGGGGTGGCAATGAGCAGTTCTTC. This translates into CASSQRDWGGNEQFF.